This T cell receptor (beta chain) emerged from a study of T cell responses to AZD1222 COVID-19 vaccine (dated by TCRdb to the early 2020s). With respect to the entire study: A total of about 250 trial participants underwent TCR sequencing, of whom 200 to 220 had received two doses of AZD1222 and 26 had received two doses of the MenACWY control vaccine. Trial participants were enrolled by age into subgroups of 18-55, 56-69 and 70-plus years, and 148, 28 and 57 TCR-sequenced participants, respectively, were included in these subgroups.

This clone came up once. Its antigen is unknown. There are no base qualities to consult, and no much larger clone falls within one base. The CDR3 regions of human TCRbeta chains were subjected to immunosequencing. On the authors' methods: TCRs in the repertoires were compared against a reference library of SARS-CoV-2-specific TCRs that had been generated with the MIRA antigen-specificity platform. Breadth meant the fraction of unique TCRs that were SARS-CoV-2-associated, whereas depth meant the fraction of total T cells that were SARS-CoV-2-associated. Using the MIRA data, each spike-specific TCR was assigned both to the spike region to which the TCR was reactive and to a CD4 or CD8 class. Log10-transformed breadth and depth values were compared by one-way ANOVA with Sidak's multiple comparisons tests. The clones in this table, taken by TCRdb from immuneACCESS, are in-frame only. Not every clone is retained; where verified, under half of the shortfall comes from an unresolved V gene, and the cause of the rest is unknown. That table furnishes V, J and clone size, whereas the DNA furnished D and trimming. A total of some 110,000 clones appear in this sample, less than 95% of them only once. The ten largest account for less than 9.5% of the sample.

The CDR3 holds 14 amino acids from the cysteine to the phenylalanine. Of all the DNA, just the CDR3 is kept, 42 bases in frame from base 1. V is cut back by 8 bases and J by 1 base, with 7 bases in the junction unmatched. CDR1 and CDR2 are read off the germline V gene as SNHLY and FYNNEI. The time point tag for this specimen amounts to: about 28 days (+/-7) after the second vaccine dose. Because spike-specific TCR depth and breadth did not differ between the two schedules, AZD1222 recipients who got a second dose at roughly 4 weeks were pooled with those who got a second dose at roughly 12 weeks. Samples from vaccinated people were obtained from the UK trials COV001 and COV002, which included a single-blind randomized controlled phase 2/3 trial of AZD1222 (ChAdOx1 nCoV-19) in healthy adults. For TCRbeta chain sequencing, PBMC samples from trial participants were taken at day 0 and at day 28 after the second dose.

The investigation overall reported the following: CD4 TCRs associated with the vaccine covered the entire spike protein, and the dominant responses were in regions 160-218 and 743-854. Participants were mostly white British and included more females than males, and it was suggested by the authors that clonal diversity may have been underestimated. The 56-69-year group was small, and its depth increase did not reach significance, likely because of low power. Nearly half of unique spike-specific TCRs reportedly recognized epitopes outside regions mutated in the B.1.351 and B.1.1.7 variants. Conclusions about previously exposed vaccinees were limited because only 6 or 7 AZD1222 recipients were SARS-CoV-2 seropositive at baseline. After two AZD1222 doses, both the breadth and the depth of spike-specific TCRs were significantly higher than at day 0 and than in MenACWY recipients. Because no samples from the day 14 peak response were available, repertoires could be characterized only after the peak T cell response.

This TCR was recovered from an adult who received the AZD1222 COVID-19 vaccine. The sequencing here drew on peripheral blood, taken 28 days after the second AZD1222 dose. The receptor chain draws on TRBV2 and TRBJ1-2, and 7 junction bases match TRBD1. The DNA reads as follows: TGTGCCAGCGGGGAAACAGGGGTTAACTATGGCTACACCTTC. This yields the protein CASGETGVNYGYTF.